This T cell receptor (beta chain) was identified in a study of T cell responses to AZD1222 COVID-19 vaccine. Study as a whole: Second-dose schedules of about 4 or about 12 weeks were combined. Study outcomes and limitations: Baseline testing showed seropositivity in only five to seven AZD1222 recipients. Sampling that yielded the repertoires occurred only after the peak T cell response. Donors were largely white British and mainly female; clonal diversity was possibly underestimated.

As concerns this clone: Its target is unknown.

Sequenced by immunoSEQ multiplex PCR; TCRdb stores in-frame clones only, minus some. The table has roughly 160,000 clones, 90% to 95% seen once. The CDR3 has 15 residues. Trimming took 0 bases from V and 2 from J; bases not matched to a gene: 3. Per the germline V gene, CDR1 is LGHNA and CDR2 is YNFKEQ. This receptor was identified in an adult in good health. The J gene is TRBJ1-2, the V gene TRBV4-2; 7 bases are a match to TRBD1. The specimen was peripheral blood, collected on day 0 of AZD1222 vaccination. The CDR3 DNA sequence: TGTGCCAGCAGCCAAGAAGGACAGGCGAACTATGGCTACACCTTC. Its translation: CASSQEGQANYGYTF.